These 14 T cell receptor beta chains were all obtained from the same sample, sequenced in a study of radiation and T cells in renal cell carcinoma. Using immunoSEQ multiplex PCR, the repertoire was profiled, and TCRdb retains in-frame clones only, with some absent. The sample shows about 100,000 clones, 84% of them seen only once. Sample time point: blood 4 weeks post-SBRT, at nephrectomy. Treatment noted: 15 Gy SBRT to primary tumor, nephrectomy 4 weeks later. The sequencing here drew on blood, taken from a patient whose treatment included radiotherapy and nephrectomy. The receptors come from a man aged 60-69 years with renal cell carcinoma.

The gene calls are TRBV27 and TRBJ2-6; D is possibly TRBD1 (5 bases). The length of the CDR3 is 18 residues. CDR1 is MNHEY and CDR2 is SMNVEV in the germline V gene (reference sequence). V lost 6 bases, J lost 1 base, and 19 bases lay in between. CDR3 region: CASRVGRGRQSGANVLTF. As DNA, the CDR3 is TGTGCCAGCAGAGTGGGTAGGGGCAGACAGTCTGGGGCCAACGTCCTGACTTTC.

This chain uses TRBV9 with TRBJ2-3; D is unresolved. This CDR3 is built from 14 residues. Trimming took off 3 bases at V and 0 bases at J, with 8 bases between the two ends. Germline CDR1 reads SGDLS; CDR2 reads YYNGEE. The CDR3 loop is CASSAEKSTDTQYF. The CDR3 region has the DNA TGTGCCAGCAGCGCCGAAAAGAGCACAGATACGCAGTATTTT.

This chain uses TRBV19 with TRBJ2-7; TRBD2 might be the D (5 bases). V was clipped by 1 base and J by 7 bases, with 8 bases between them. The CDR3 runs 12 residues. Germline V gene data show CDR1 as LNHDA and CDR2 as SQIVND (reference sequence). CDR3 amino acids: CASSIVRAEQYF. DNA of the CDR3: TGTGCCAGTAGTATAGTGAGGGCGGAGCAGTACTTC.

The V gene is TRBV6-6, the J gene TRBJ2-1; D remains ambiguous. Trimming removed 2 bases at V and 8 bases at J, with 10 bases between. The CDR3 has 13 residues. Germline CDR1 is MNHNY and CDR2 is SVGAGI (reference sequence). Here the CDR3 reads CASSYTRSYEQFF. CDR3 sequence (DNA): TGTGCCAGCAGTTACACCCGGAGCTATGAGCAGTTCTTC.

The V gene is TRBV14, the J gene TRBJ2-3; D gene ambiguous. CDR1 is SGHDN and CDR2 is FVKESK in the germline V gene. The V and J ends lost 2 bases and 3 bases respectively, with 12 bases between them. The CDR3 loop spans 15 amino acids. In nucleotides, the CDR3 is TGTGCCAGCAGCCAACTAGTTGTCGGAACAGATACGCAGTATTTT. Protein product: CASSQLVVGTDTQYF.

This clone was seen a single time. This CDR3 reads CASISRDRGHEQYF. Here the CDR3 DNA reads TGTGCCAGCATTTCCCGGGACAGGGGTCACGAGCAGTACTTC. The gene calls are TRBV27 and TRBJ2-7, with TRBD1 matching over 10 bases. In germline, CDR1 is MNHEY, CDR2 SMNVEV (reference sequence). The CDR3 runs 14 residues. The V gene end was trimmed by 7 bases and the J gene end by 5 bases; junction bases not matched to a gene: 8.

The CDR3 coding sequence is TGTGCCAGCAGTGAGGGCGGGAGCGCAGATACGCAGTATTTT. This gives the protein CASSEGGSADTQYF. V gene TRBV2 combines with J gene TRBJ2-3, with TRBD2 identical over 7 bases. J gave up 4 bases and V 3 bases, and 4 bases lay outside the gene matches. The CDR3 length is 14 residues. Germline assignment: CDR1 SNHLY and CDR2 FYNNEI.

As DNA, the CDR3 is TGTGCCAGTAGTATAGTAAACGACAGGGAGAGAAACATTCAGTACTTC. It yields the protein CASSIVNDRERNIQYF. The chain uses TRBV19 and TRBJ2-4, with 7 nucleotides matching TRBD1. The germline gives CDR1 LNHDA, CDR2 SQIVND (reference sequence). CDR3 length: 16 amino acids. Unmatched junction bases numbered 9, after V lost 1 base and J lost 6 bases.

The V and J genes are TRBV10-1 and TRBJ1-2, with D possibly being TRBD1 (6 bases). The CDR3 loop spans 19 amino acids. V was shortened by 0 bases and J by 4 bases, with 24 bases between the two germline ends. Germline values: CDR1 WNHNN, CDR2 SYGVQD (reference sequence). The CDR3 is CASSESGISAKGDFYGYTF. The CDR3 bases are TGCGCCAGCAGTGAGTCGGGGATCAGTGCGAAGGGGGATTTCTATGGCTACACCTTC.

This rearrangement joins TRBV25-1 to TRBJ2-7; no definite D call. CDR1 and CDR2 from the germline V gene are MGHDK and SYGVNS. The CDR3 spans 14 residues. Trimming took off 4 bases at V and 3 bases at J, with 13 bases between the two ends. The CDR3 reads CASSAVGLNYEQYF. CDR3 coding DNA: TGTGCCAGCAGTGCCGTGGGTTTGAACTACGAGCAGTACTTC.

The CDR3 bases are TGTGCCAGCAGCACACCTGGGTCCTACGAGCAGTACTTC. It is translated as CASSTPGSYEQYF. The chain joins TRBV7-2 to TRBJ2-7; D call uncertain. The V and J ends lost 5 bases and 1 base respectively, with 9 bases between them. The V gene's germline CDR1 is SGHTA and CDR2 FQGNSA. The CDR3 has 13 amino acids.

The rearrangement links TRBV5-1 to TRBJ2-3; D is possibly TRBD2 (5 bases). The CDR3 loop spans 17 amino acids. Germline assignment: CDR1 SGHRS and CDR2 YFSETQ. The V end lost 0 bases, the J end lost 0 bases, and 14 bases lay between the germline ends. The CDR3 region is CASSLVVAGKSTDTQYF. The CDR3 DNA reads as TGCGCCAGCAGCTTGGTGGTAGCCGGGAAAAGCACAGATACGCAGTATTTT. The entire variable domain, with the rest obtained from reference TRBV5-1 and TRBJ2-3, is as follows: KAGVTQTPRYLIKTRGQQVTLSCSPISGHRSVSWYQQTPGQGLQFLFEYFSETQRNKGNFPGRFSGRQFSNSRSEMNVSTLELGDSALYLCASSLVVAGKSTDTQYFGPGTRLTVL.

The chain employs TRBV6-6 and TRBJ1-1; 8 bases fit TRBD1. The ends lost 2 bases at V and 5 bases at J; junction bases unmatched: 4. The CDR3 has 14 residues. The germline V gene has CDR1 MNHNY and CDR2 SVGAGI (reference sequence). Written as DNA, the CDR3 is TGTGCCAGCAGTTACCCGGACAGGGAGACTGAAGCTTTCTTT. Translated: CASSYPDRETEAFF.

The chain employs TRBV4-1 and TRBJ2-5, with 10 bases identical to TRBD2. The CDR3 has 15 amino acids. CDR1 MGHRA and CDR2 YSYEKL come from the germline V gene. With V trimmed by 2 bases and J by 3 bases, 3 bases remained unmatched. The CDR3 DNA follows: TGCGCCAGCAGCCAAATCACTAGCGGGAAAGAGACCCAGTACTTC. It codes for CASSQITSGKETQYF.